The clone carrying this T cell receptor beta chain turned up a few times. MiXCR, run by TCRdb on the 5' RACE reads, gives a single entry per CDR3 protein. The sample has more than 350,000 distinct CDR3 sequences; more than 9% are singletons. The CDR3 is 16 amino acids. Trimming pared 1 base from V and 7 bases from J, leaving 20 bases between. This record comes from a study of T cells after yellow fever vaccination. V gene TRBV12-3 or TRBV12-4 combines with J gene TRBJ2-7, with D possibly TRBD1 on 5 matching bases. The clonotype comes from a man aged 18 to 30 who received the YFV17D yellow fever vaccine. Sequencing used PBMCs, obtained on the day of the first yellow fever vaccination. The CDR3, as DNA: TGTGCCAGCAGTTTAGTTGGTGCCGACTTCAGGGATGAGCAGTACTTC. It yields the protein CASSLVGADFRDEQYF.